The clone carrying this T cell receptor (beta chain) was recorded a few times. As yet, its antigen is unknown. This specimen belongs to a study of T cell repertoires in cytomegalovirus infection. The CDR3 loop spans 13 amino acids. Trimming removed 4 bases at V and 7 bases at J, with 13 bases between. Germline V gene lookup returns CDR1 SEHNR and CDR2 FQNEAQ (reference sequence). Each CDR3 protein gets one entry after TCRdb re-called the reads with MiXCR. The profile shows 450,000 to 600,000 distinct CDR3 sequences, about 42% of them singletons. Sequencing was performed on cultured PBMCs, taken from culture after CMV antigen stimulation. The clonotype comes from a human donor in good health (CMV status not recorded). Some clones in this sample may be carry-over from other donors' samples. The chain links TRBV7-9 to TRBJ2-5, with D hard to call. Written as DNA, the CDR3 is TGTGCCAGCAGCTCCGGCCCTGGTGGGACCCAGTACTTC. It translates to CASSSGPGGTQYF.